This T cell receptor beta chain was captured by sequencing in a study of metastatic and nonmetastatic thyroid tumors. Study at large: The authors compared repertoires across blood and tumor or nodule tissue from malignant and benign thyroid patients. Study-wide results and caveats: A significant increase in TCR beta diversity was reportedly seen in malignant thyroid tumors relative to benign nodules, in blood and tumor.

Authors' processing steps: Clinicopathological groups of papillary thyroid cancer showed CDR3 differences that were used to build a distant-metastasis classifier. TCRdb re-called the PCR reads with MiXCR. These V and J calls originate from TCRdb's pipeline instead of the authors' own analysis. The top ten clones hold roughly 3% of a sample with over 45,000 clones, about 22% of them seen once. The CDR3 has 14 residues. CDR1 LNHNV and CDR2 YYDKDF come from the germline V gene (reference sequence). The V end was cut by 5 bases, the J end by 6 bases, with 17 bases between. Patients had received no treatment of any kind before thyroid surgery. This clone counts as medium-sized. Its cognate antigen is unknown.

This sequence originates from a male donor with papillary thyroid cancer or a benign thyroid nodule (not recorded which). Some clones in this sample may be carry-over from other donors' samples. The rearrangement uses TRBV15 and TRBJ2-7; D possibly matches TRBD1 or TRBD2 (5 bases each). Material: blood. CDR3 in amino acids: CATSLGVWQGEQYF. The CDR3 region has the DNA TGTGCCACCAGCTTGGGGGTTTGGCAGGGCGAGCAGTACTTC.